These 14 T cell receptor beta chains were sequenced from one sample in a study of blood T cell repertoires in COVID-19. This table comes from immunoSEQ multiplex PCR, and its TCRdb copy is limited to in-frame clones, with some not included. The sample shows 85,000 to 130,000 clones, around nine tenths of them seen only once. Sequenced material: peripheral blood. The receptors shown here come from a man in his sixties or seventies with acute or convalescent COVID-19.

The V call is TRBV6-5, the J call TRBJ1-1; a weak D match, TRBD1 (6 bases). The ends were cut back, 8 bases at V and 0 bases at J, with 16 bases in the middle. Germline-derived CDR1 and CDR2 are MNHEY and SVGAGI. CDR3 length: 15 residues. The CDR3 DNA reads TGTGCCAGCCGAGAGGGACACTTCATGAACACTGAAGCTTTCTTT. This codes for CASREGHFMNTEAFF.

This chain uses TRBV6-5 with TRBJ1-5; tentatively, D is TRBD1 (6 bases). Trimming took 2 bases from V and 6 from J, leaving 11 bases between them. This CDR3 region has 14 residues. CDR1 is MNHEY and CDR2 is SVGAGI in the germline V gene. The CDR3 DNA reads as TGTGCCAGCAGTTACAGGGGAGGGGGTCAGCCCCAGCATTTT. It specifies CASSYRGGGQPQHF.

This chain connects TRBV9 to TRBJ1-4, with D unclear. Germline V gene lookup returns CDR1 SGDLS and CDR2 YYNGEE. The CDR3 spans 15 residues. Trimming cost V 2 bases and J 3 bases, with 11 bases left between them. In DNA form, the CDR3 reads TGTGCCAGCAGCGTGGGCTCCACCTCTAATGAAAAACTGTTTTTT. Translated: CASSVGSTSNEKLFF.

The J gene is TRBJ2-3, the V gene TRBV3-1 (or the pseudogene TRBV3-2), with D perhaps matching TRBD1 (6 bases). Trimming shortened V by 1 base and J by 1 base, and 15 bases separated the two germline ends. CDR1 and CDR2 (germline): LGHDT, YNNKEL (reference sequence). This CDR3 has 17 amino acids. DNA for the CDR3: TGTGCCAGCAGCCAAGCCGATCACAGGGTGGGCACAGATACGCAGTATTTT. Translation: CASSQADHRVGTDTQYF.

V is TRBV5-1 and J is TRBJ2-2; 7 bases are a match to TRBD2. Germline CDR1 reads SGHRS; CDR2 reads YFSETQ. J was trimmed by 2 bases and V by 0 bases; bases with no gene match: 1. CDR3 length equals 15 residues. This CDR3 is CASSLAGGNTGELFF. The CDR3 nucleotides read TGCGCCAGCAGCTTGGCGGGGGGAAACACCGGGGAGCTGTTTTTT.

The chain couples TRBV5-6 to TRBJ2-3; no definite D call. The germline V gene encodes CDR1 SGHDT and CDR2 YYEEEE. V lost 1 base to trimming and J lost 6 bases, with 15 bases between them. The CDR3 spans 15 residues. The CDR3 nucleotides read TGTGCCAGCAGCTTGACGCCCGAGGTCCAGGATACGCAGTATTTT. Translated, it gives CASSLTPEVQDTQYF.

V is TRBV5-1 and J is TRBJ2-1, with TRBD1 matching 9 bases. Germline V gene sequence: CDR1 SGHRS, CDR2 YFSETQ. CDR3 length: 14 residues. After removal of 4 bases from V and 5 bases from J, the junction contained 4 bases not matched to a gene. The CDR3 sequence is CASSPWTGDNEQFF. CDR3 sequence (DNA): TGCGCCAGCAGCCCCTGGACAGGGGACAATGAGCAGTTCTTC.

This clone occurred once. The V call is TRBV11-3, the J call TRBJ2-7; perhaps TRBD2 as D (7 bases). V shed 4 bases and J shed 1 base, with 20 bases lying between them. The CDR3 has 17 residues. CDR1 SGHNT and CDR2 YENEEA come from the germline V gene. The CDR3 DNA is TGTGCCAGCAGCTCCCGAGGGGGGGGGCATAGTTCCTACGAGCAGTACTTC. This codes for CASSSRGGGHSSYEQYF.

V usage is TRBV19 and J usage is TRBJ2-2; unclear D gene. The CDR3 length is 11 residues. Germline CDR1 and CDR2: LNHDA and SQIVND (reference sequence). Between the trimmed V and J ends, which lost 4 bases and 6 bases, there was a span of 3 bases. The CDR3 region has the DNA TGTGCCAGTAGTAACTCCGGGGAGCTGTTTTTT. Amino acids: CASSNSGELFF.

J is TRBJ1-6 and V is TRBV5-6; D possibly corresponds to TRBD1 (6 bases). V dropped 0 bases and J dropped 8 bases, with 9 bases sitting between them. CDR1 SGHDT and CDR2 YYEEEE come from the germline V gene. The length of the CDR3 is 14 residues. This chain's CDR3 is CASSLDRVHSPLHF. In DNA form, the CDR3 reads TGTGCCAGCAGCTTGGACAGGGTACATTCACCCCTCCACTTT.

The rearrangement joins TRBV20-1 to TRBJ2-1; 11 bases fit TRBD2. Germline V CDR1 and CDR2: DFQATT, SNEGSKA (reference sequence). The CDR3 is 16 amino acids. The V segment lost 3 bases and the J segment 3 bases; nucleotides outside the gene matches: 7. CDR3 sequence (DNA): TGCAGTGCTAGTGCACTAGCGGGAGTTCTCTACAATGAGCAGTTCTTC. It yields the protein CSASALAGVLYNEQFF.

This rearrangement joins TRBV15 to TRBJ1-5; D is undetermined. Germline V gene data show CDR1 as LNHNV and CDR2 as YYDKDF (reference sequence). V lost 3 bases and J lost 3, with 9 bases in between. This CDR3 contains 14 residues. Here the CDR3 reads CATSRSLLNQPQHF. In DNA form, the CDR3 reads TGTGCCACCAGCAGGAGCCTTCTCAATCAGCCCCAGCATTTT.

This sequence joins TRBV7-2 and TRBJ1-5, with a possible D match to TRBD1 (6 bases). CDR3 length equals 13 residues. The germline V gene encodes CDR1 SGHTA and CDR2 FQGNSA. Trimming left V 2 bases short and J 7 bases short, with 9 bases between. The CDR3, as DNA: TGTGCCAGCAGCTTAAGCAGGGGACAGCCCCAGCATTTT. Its translation: CASSLSRGQPQHF.

This clone has more than one count but fewer than ten. The chain uses TRBV27 and TRBJ2-1, with 8 bases matching TRBD2. The germline CDR1 and CDR2 sequences are MNHEY and SMNVEV (reference sequence). V lost 7 bases, J lost 5 bases, and 4 bases stayed unmatched. CDR3 length: 13 residues. For the CDR3, the DNA is TGTGCCAGCACGCGGGGGGCTAACAATGAGCAGTTCTTC. Translating gives CASTRGANNEQFF.